Listed here are 8 T cell receptor beta chains from one sample, sequenced in a study of T cells in Graves' hyperthyroidism and ophthalmopathy (dated by TCRdb to the late 2010s). Library preparation was by multiplex PCR. These reads were obtained on an Illumina HiSeq 2000. The TCR beta CDR3 regions were amplified from RNA transcripts. A first-round RT-PCR of the TCR CDR3 used the HTBI primer set with the Qiagen OneStep RT-PCR kit. TCRdb trimmed the raw reads at Q25, called clones with MiXCR and kept productive beta chains. Entries are consolidated by CDR3 protein sequence, retaining the most common genes and DNA. This sample comprises about 700,000 distinct CDR3 sequences, about 14% of them detected only once. About a tenth of the sample is held by the ten biggest clonotypes. Sequenced sample: blood. These receptors all stem from a woman aged 18-29 years with Graves' hyperthyroidism.

This clonotype was counted many times. The genes are TRBV2 and TRBJ2-7, with TRBD1 matching over 9 bases. The germline V gene has CDR1 SNHLY and CDR2 FYNNEI. J gave up 7 bases and V 5 bases, and 9 bases lay outside the gene matches. This CDR3 contains 14 residues. The CDR3 coding sequence is TGTGCCAGCAGTCTCCCTGGGACAGGGATTGAGCAGTACTTC. The encoded protein is CASSLPGTGIEQYF.

This clonotype has only a few counts. The chain joins TRBV4-2 to TRBJ2-2; 8 positions match TRBD2. Per germline, CDR1 LGHNA and CDR2 YNFKEQ. This CDR3 has 16 residues. The V gene end was trimmed by 3 bases and the J gene end by 4 bases; junction bases not matched to a gene: 7. DNA for the CDR3: TGTGCCAGCAGCCAGGCGGTACTAGCGGTCACCGGGGAGCTGTTTTTT. Its protein product is CASSQAVLAVTGELFF.

This clonotype was seen a few times. The chain is built from TRBV6-2 or TRBV6-3 and TRBJ2-7, with D perhaps matching TRBD1 (6 bases). Trimming removed 6 bases from V and 3 bases from J, with 24 bases in between. The V gene's germline CDR1 is MNHEY and CDR2 SVGEGT. This CDR3 has 17 residues. CDR3 amino acids: CASSPPPDRLAIYEQYF. The CDR3 nucleotides read TGTGCCAGCAGCCCCCCCCCCGACAGGCTAGCAATCTACGAGCAGTACTTC.

The chain is built from TRBV7-9 and TRBJ1-2; 8 bases fit TRBD1. CDR1 is SEHNR, CDR2 FQNEAQ, per germline (reference sequence). The CDR3 extends over 24 amino acids. After removal of 2 bases from V and 8 bases from J, the junction contained 37 bases not matched to a gene. CDR3 sequence (DNA): TGTGCCAGCAGCTTACCGCGAAATACCCCCGCCGACAGGGGCCCCCCCGCCCCTTATGGAGGCTACACCTTC. Translating gives CASSLPRNTPADRGPPAPYGGYTF.

This clonotype was counted many times. This sequence joins TRBV7-2 and TRBJ1-2; possibly TRBD1 for D (5 bases). The germline gives CDR1 SGHTA, CDR2 FQGNSA. V shed 10 bases and J shed 0 bases, with 24 bases lying between them. This CDR3 has 17 residues. This chain's CDR3 is CATKRRTRGVANYGYTF. In nucleotides, the CDR3 is TGTGCCACCAAAAGGAGGACACGCGGTGTAGCTAACTATGGCTACACCTTC.

Only a few counts were recorded for this clonotype. This chain uses TRBV3-1 with TRBJ1-5; D remains unclear. V was pared by 1 base and J by 3 bases, with 7 bases between. Germline V gene data show CDR1 as LGHDT and CDR2 as YNNKEL (reference sequence). The CDR3 loop spans 14 amino acids. The DNA of the CDR3 is TGTGCCAGCAGCCAAGGATATAACAATCAGCCCCAGCATTTT. It encodes CASSQGYNNQPQHF.

This clonotype was observed at least ten times. This sequence joins TRBV28 and TRBJ2-2; D gene uncertain. V gave up 7 bases and J gave up 2 bases, with 11 bases separating them. CDR3 size: 14 residues. Germline CDR1 is MDHEN and CDR2 is SYDVKM. The CDR3 DNA sequence: TGTGCCAGCACTCCAGATCCTAACACCGGGGAGCTGTTTTTT. The encoded protein is CASTPDPNTGELFF.

This clonotype was counted ten times or more. The chain carries TRBV29-1 and TRBJ2-1; no clear D. The CDR3 covers 14 residues. The germline V gene has CDR1 SQVTM and CDR2 ANQGSEA. With 7 bases removed from V and 3 bases from J, the gap between germline ends came to 16 bases. DNA of the CDR3: TGCAGCGCGCTGGGCGGATCGGGCTACAATGAGCAGTTCTTC. It encodes CSALGGSGYNEQFF.